A single TCR beta chain is shown here with its context. Its cognate antigen is unknown. This sample is part of a study of T cell repertoires in cytomegalovirus infection. The study's findings and limits: Summed frequency of shared TCR beta families picked out CMV carriers who also had the relevant HLA. CMV-specific TCR beta clonotypes restricted by HLA-C dominated the ex vivo response.

From the reads, TCRdb called clonotypes with MiXCR, one entry per CDR3 protein. The table lists about 55,000 distinct CDR3 sequences, over 15% of them singletons, with roughly 67% in the top ten. The CDR3 is 13 amino acids. The germline gives CDR1 MDHEN, CDR2 SYDVKM. Deletions cut 3 bases from V and 4 bases from J, with 7 bases between. This clonotype originated in a human donor in good health (CMV status not recorded). Some clones in this sample may be carry-over from other donors' samples. This material consisted of CD8+ T cells from cultured PBMCs, taken from culture after CMV antigen stimulation. This sequence joins TRBV28 and TRBJ1-5; D call uncertain. CDR3 nucleotide sequence: TGTGCCAGCAGTTTGTTGCGGAATCAGCCCCAGCATTTT. This translates into CASSLLRNQPQHF.